This TCR beta chain originates from a study of T cell changes during pregnancy in multiple sclerosis. Trimming took 5 bases from V and 6 from J; bases not matched to a gene: 6. The CDR3 is 14 amino acids. CDR1 SEHNR and CDR2 FQNEAQ come from the germline V gene (reference sequence). Clones were read by immunoSEQ multiplex PCR, and TCRdb kept only the in-frame ones, dropping some. The sample holds 65,000 to 95,000 clones, 93% seen once. Specimen: peripheral blood, collected after pregnancy. This clonotype originated in a female donor in good health, enrolled as a control in a pregnancy study. The J gene is TRBJ2-3, the V gene TRBV7-9; 9 bases fit TRBD2. This CDR3 reads CASSLSSGVDTQYF. CDR3 nucleotide sequence: TGTGCCAGCAGCCTCTCTAGCGGGGTGGATACGCAGTATTTT.